Listed below are T cell receptor beta chains from one sample, sequenced in a study of technical replicates of blood from several donors. The protocol was immunoSEQ multiplex PCR, while the TCRdb copy is restricted to in-frame clones and leaves out a portion. Of under 95,000 clones in the sample, about nine tenths are singletons; the top ten hold roughly 0.38%. Source material: T cells isolated from PBMCs. These receptors were obtained from a human donor in good health. Some clones in this sample may be carry-over from other donors' samples. Both conserved end residues are trimmed from each CDR3. Each record gives: J gene, V gene, D gene, CDR3 protein. D genes are given only for firm matches.

J: TRBJ2-7; V: TRBV15; D: TRBD2; CDR3: ATSRGPAGGPGEQY
J: TRBJ2-5; V: TRBV6-5; D: -; CDR3: ASSYTTGGGETQY
J: TRBJ1-2; V: TRBV6-5; D: -; CDR3: ASGSIVNYGYT
J: TRBJ1-1; V: TRBV6-1; D: -; CDR3: ASSDYREAF
J: TRBJ2-4; V: TRBV5-4; D: TRBD1; CDR3: ASSLGGTGGIQY
J: TRBJ2-1; V: TRBV7-3; D: -; CDR3: ASSLFGGGTESSYNEQF
J: TRBJ2-7; V: TRBV5-1; D: -; CDR3: ASSLGTSSYEQY
J: TRBJ1-1; V: TRBV28; D: -; CDR3: ASSRPPSMNTEAF
J: TRBJ1-1; V: TRBV30; D: -; CDR3: AWSVQGPTEAF
J: TRBJ2-7; V: TRBV19; D: TRBD2; CDR3: ASSGLFTSGSYEQY
J: TRBJ1-1; V: TRBV6-1; D: -; CDR3: ASGVTGGNTEAF
J: TRBJ2-1; V: TRBV5-1; D: -; CDR3: ASSLAGFVNEQF
J: TRBJ1-2; V: TRBV19; D: -; CDR3: ATGQSGYT
J: TRBJ2-7; V: TRBV2; D: -; CDR3: ASRAGLGNEQY
J: TRBJ2-5; V: TRBV2; D: TRBD2; CDR3: ASSSGGPQETQY
J: TRBJ2-3; V: TRBV9; D: TRBD2; CDR3: ASSLRLAGITDTQY
J: TRBJ2-5; V: TRBV2; D: TRBD1; CDR3: ARSRDRQETQY
J: TRBJ2-3; V: TRBV2; D: TRBD2; CDR3: ASSAATSGGATDTQY
J: TRBJ2-3; V: TRBV2; D: -; CDR3: ASRGDFSDTQY
J: TRBJ1-2; V: TRBV21-1; D: -; CDR3: ASSKGRQDVMDGYT
J: TRBJ1-1; V: TRBV7-8; D: -; CDR3: ASSSQGSTEAF
J: TRBJ2-1; V: TRBV19; D: TRBD2; CDR3: ASSIGLAGFNEQF
J: TRBJ2-7; V: TRBV6-5; D: TRBD1; CDR3: ASSWDRTSYEQY
J: TRBJ2-7; V: TRBV10-1; D: TRBD1; CDR3: ASSESIGTEAYEQY
J: TRBJ2-1; V: TRBV7-9; D: TRBD2; CDR3: ASSLALGSGSSDEQF
J: TRBJ2-3; V: TRBV28; D: TRBD1; CDR3: ASLDQGQGFSDTQY
J: TRBJ2-7; V: TRBV19; D: TRBD2; CDR3: ASSLTGGPNEQY
J: TRBJ1-5; V: TRBV19; D: -; CDR3: ASSTQGYQPQH
J: TRBJ2-5; V: TRBV11-2; D: -; CDR3: ASSLPNFLQETQY
J: TRBJ1-2; V: TRBV14; D: TRBD1; CDR3: ASSQEWGRGQKT
J: TRBJ1-2; V: TRBV19; D: TRBD1; CDR3: ASSAARGPYGYT
J: TRBJ2-7; V: TRBV27; D: TRBD2; CDR3: ASSPGTSSYEQY
J: TRBJ2-1; V: TRBV5-1; D: TRBD2; CDR3: ASSLAGLARGEQF
J: TRBJ1-1; V: TRBV19; D: -; CDR3: ASSFQVPTEAF
J: TRBJ2-5; V: TRBV5-4; D: -; CDR3: ASSPGGQSKLTQY
J: TRBJ2-2; V: TRBV6-1; D: TRBD1; CDR3: ASSEGPGTGKINGELF
J: TRBJ2-2; V: TRBV5-6; D: -; CDR3: ASSSSMRARGNTGELF
J: TRBJ2-4; V: TRBV11-3; D: TRBD2; CDR3: ASNPGEGAKNIQY
J: TRBJ2-7; V: TRBV10-1; D: TRBD2; CDR3: ASSESGGTLGGEQY
J: TRBJ1-1; V: TRBV18; D: -; CDR3: ASSPAGGADTEAF
J: TRBJ2-5; V: TRBV19; D: TRBD2; CDR3: ASSSWTSGRAEETQY
J: TRBJ1-2; V: TRBV5-1; D: -; CDR3: ASSGPGMGYGYT
J: TRBJ1-1; V: TRBV30; D: -; CDR3: AWSQAEAF
J: TRBJ1-5; V: TRBV10-3; D: TRBD1; CDR3: AISGDRGYNQPQH
J: TRBJ2-1; V: TRBV5-1; D: -; CDR3: ASSLGGFGIYNEQF
J: TRBJ1-5; V: TRBV15; D: TRBD1; CDR3: ATSRWTGGDQPQH
J: TRBJ1-4; V: TRBV4-3; D: TRBD1; CDR3: ASSQRPGQGMGGYEKLF
J: TRBJ1-1; V: TRBV5-5; D: TRBD1; CDR3: ASSGRQGPFDTEAF
J: TRBJ2-5; V: TRBV10-1; D: TRBD1; CDR3: ASSPGQQETQY
J: TRBJ2-1; V: TRBV11-2; D: -; CDR3: ATASIRTGDNEQF
J: TRBJ1-2; V: TRBV2; D: TRBD1; CDR3: ASMEQDRGDGYT
J: TRBJ2-1; V: TRBV7-9; D: -; CDR3: ASSQWGVMNEQF
J: TRBJ2-3; V: TRBV5-1; D: TRBD2; CDR3: ASSLARRGAPSTDTQY
J: TRBJ2-7; V: TRBV28; D: -; CDR3: ASSPHASAYYEQY